Here is one T cell receptor (beta chain) with its context. Its antigen is as yet unknown. This sample stems from a study of Ad26.COV2.S vaccination and SARS-CoV-2 variants. About the research overall: Participants got Ad26.COV2.S intramuscularly, once or twice 56 days apart. Broader study findings: Vaccine recipients posted higher spike-specific TCR breadth than their placebo counterparts.

Treatment: 19 received Ad26.COV2.S at low or high dose, single or two shots; 5 received placebo; per-sample allocation not given. Specimens were obtained on day 63 following the first vaccine or placebo injection. Aged 18-55 years, donor was enrolled in Boston in about 2020. Here immunoSEQ multiplex PCR was the method, and the copy in TCRdb shows in-frame clones only, minus some. Found here are about 680,000 clones, approximately 88% of them singletons; the top ten hold approximately 1.5%. Germline assignment: CDR1 LNHDA and CDR2 SQIVND (reference sequence). Trimming took 5 bases from V and 6 from J, leaving 20 bases between them. This CDR3 region has 16 residues.

The TCR was taken from a person aged 18-65 years who received the Ad26.COV2.S COVID-19 vaccine or a placebo. V is TRBV19 and J is TRBJ2-4; a weak D match, TRBD1 (8 bases). The sequencing used peripheral blood, collected in a trial of Ad26.COV2.S vaccine versus placebo. The chain's CDR3 is CASSLPPDREGNIQYF. The CDR3 coding sequence is TGTGCCAGTAGTCTCCCCCCGGACAGGGAGGGAAACATTCAGTACTTC.